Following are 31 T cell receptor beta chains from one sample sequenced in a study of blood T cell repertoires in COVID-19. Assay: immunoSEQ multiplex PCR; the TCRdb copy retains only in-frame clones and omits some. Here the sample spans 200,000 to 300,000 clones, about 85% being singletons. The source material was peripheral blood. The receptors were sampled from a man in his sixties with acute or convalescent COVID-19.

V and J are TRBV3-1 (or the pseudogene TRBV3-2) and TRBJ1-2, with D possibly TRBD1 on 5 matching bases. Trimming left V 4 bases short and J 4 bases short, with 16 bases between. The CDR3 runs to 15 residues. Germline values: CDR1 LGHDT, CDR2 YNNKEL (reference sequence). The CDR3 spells CASSPLGGTGYGYTF. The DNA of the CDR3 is TGTGCCAGCAGCCCCCTGGGAGGGACTGGCTATGGCTACACCTTC.

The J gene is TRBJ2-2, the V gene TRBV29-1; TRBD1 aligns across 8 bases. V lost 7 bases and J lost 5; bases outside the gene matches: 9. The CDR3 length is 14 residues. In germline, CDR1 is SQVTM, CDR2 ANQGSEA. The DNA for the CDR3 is TGCAGCGCTAGTGGACAGGGCGCTACCGGGGAGCTGTTTTTT. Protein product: CSASGQGATGELFF.

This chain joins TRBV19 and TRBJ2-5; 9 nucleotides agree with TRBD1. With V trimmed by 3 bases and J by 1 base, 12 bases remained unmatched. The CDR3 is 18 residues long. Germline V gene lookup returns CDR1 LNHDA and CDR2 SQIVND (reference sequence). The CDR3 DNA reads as TGTGCCAGTAGTATGGGGCGGTGGACAGGGGACGGCCAAGAGACCCAGTACTTC. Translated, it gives CASSMGRWTGDGQETQYF.

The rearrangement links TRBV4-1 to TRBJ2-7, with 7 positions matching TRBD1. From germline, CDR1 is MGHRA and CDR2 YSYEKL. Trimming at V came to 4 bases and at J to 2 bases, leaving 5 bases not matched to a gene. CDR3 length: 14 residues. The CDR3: CASSLPDRPYEQYF. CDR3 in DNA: TGCGCCAGCAGCCTTCCGGACAGGCCCTACGAGCAGTACTTC.

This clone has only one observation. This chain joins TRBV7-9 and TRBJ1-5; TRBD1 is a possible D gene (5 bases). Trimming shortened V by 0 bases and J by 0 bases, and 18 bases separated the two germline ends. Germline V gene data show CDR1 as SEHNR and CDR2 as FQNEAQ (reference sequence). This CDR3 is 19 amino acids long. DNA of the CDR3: TGTGCCAGCAGCTTAGCGCTTGGGAGGGACGCTTATAGCAATCAGCCCCAGCATTTT. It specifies CASSLALGRDAYSNQPQHF.

The CDR3 DNA sequence: TGCGCCAGCAGTGACCATACAGGGCTTAACACTGAAGCTTTCTTT. Residues: CASSDHTGLNTEAFF. The chain joins TRBV10-2 to TRBJ1-1; possibly TRBD1 for D (6 bases). The germline V gene encodes CDR1 WSHSY and CDR2 SAAADI. CDR3 length: 15 residues. Trimming pared 3 bases from V and 2 bases from J, leaving 13 bases between.

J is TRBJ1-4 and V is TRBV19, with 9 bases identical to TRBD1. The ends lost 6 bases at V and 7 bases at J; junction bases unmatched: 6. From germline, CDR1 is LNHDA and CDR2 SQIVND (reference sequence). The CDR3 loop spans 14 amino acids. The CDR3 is CASSYRGPGEKLFF. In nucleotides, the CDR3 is TGTGCCAGTAGCTACAGGGGGCCGGGTGAAAAACTGTTTTTT.

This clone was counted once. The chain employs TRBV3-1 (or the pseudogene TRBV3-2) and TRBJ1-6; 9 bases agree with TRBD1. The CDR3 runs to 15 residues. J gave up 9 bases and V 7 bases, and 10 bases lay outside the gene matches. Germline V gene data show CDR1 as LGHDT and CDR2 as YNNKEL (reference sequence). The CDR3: CASTQAGTGFSPLHF. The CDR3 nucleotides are TGTGCCAGCACCCAGGCTGGGACAGGGTTTTCACCCCTCCACTTT.

CDR3 nucleotides: TGCGCCAGCAGCCAATCTGCTTTACTCTCCTACGAGCAGTACTTC. This sequence encodes CASSQSALLSYEQYF. V is TRBV4-3 and J is TRBJ2-7; no clear D. Germline lookup yields CDR1 LGHNA and CDR2 YSLEER. The CDR3 contains 15 residues. V lost 2 bases and J 0 bases, leaving 11 bases between the germline ends.

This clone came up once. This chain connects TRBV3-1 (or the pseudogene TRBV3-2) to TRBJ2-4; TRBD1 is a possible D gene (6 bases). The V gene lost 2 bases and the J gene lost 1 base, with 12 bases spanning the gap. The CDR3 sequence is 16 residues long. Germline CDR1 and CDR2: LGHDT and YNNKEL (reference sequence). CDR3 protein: CASSQHSQGAKNIQYF. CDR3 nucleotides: TGTGCCAGCAGCCAACATTCTCAGGGGGCCAAAAACATTCAGTACTTC.

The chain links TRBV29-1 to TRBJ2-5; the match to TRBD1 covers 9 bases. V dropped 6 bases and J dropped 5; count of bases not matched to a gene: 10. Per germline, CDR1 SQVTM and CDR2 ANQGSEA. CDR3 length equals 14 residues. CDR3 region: CSVRTGTGRETQYF. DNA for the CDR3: TGCAGCGTCCGGACAGGGACAGGGCGTGAGACCCAGTACTTC.

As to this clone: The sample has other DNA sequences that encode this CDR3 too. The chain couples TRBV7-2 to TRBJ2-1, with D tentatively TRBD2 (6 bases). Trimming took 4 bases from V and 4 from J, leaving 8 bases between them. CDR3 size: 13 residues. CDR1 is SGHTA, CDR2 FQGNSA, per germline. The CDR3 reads CASSSGAYNEQFF. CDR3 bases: TGTGCCAGCAGCTCGGGAGCATACAATGAGCAGTTCTTC.

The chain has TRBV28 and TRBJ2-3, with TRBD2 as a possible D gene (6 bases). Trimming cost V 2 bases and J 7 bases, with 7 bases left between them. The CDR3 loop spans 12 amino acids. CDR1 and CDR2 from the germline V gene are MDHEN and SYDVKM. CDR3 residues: CASSLAGNTQYF. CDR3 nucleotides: TGTGCCAGCAGTTTAGCGGGGAATACGCAGTATTTT. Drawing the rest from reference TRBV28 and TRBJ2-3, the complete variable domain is DVKVTQSSRYLVKRTGEKVFLECVQDMDHENMFWYRQDPGLGLRLIYFSYDVKMKEKGDIPEGYSVSREKKERFSLILESASTNQTSMYLCASSLAGNTQYFGPGTRLTVL.

The DNA of the CDR3 is TGTGCCAGCAGTCTGGGGACAGGGGGCAGTTACGAGCAGTACTTC. Translation: CASSLGTGGSYEQYF. This chain uses TRBV28 with TRBJ2-7; 12 bases are a match to TRBD1. The CDR3 runs 15 residues. Germline CDR1 MDHEN, CDR2 SYDVKM. V gave up 5 bases and J gave up 4 bases; unmatched junction bases: 6.

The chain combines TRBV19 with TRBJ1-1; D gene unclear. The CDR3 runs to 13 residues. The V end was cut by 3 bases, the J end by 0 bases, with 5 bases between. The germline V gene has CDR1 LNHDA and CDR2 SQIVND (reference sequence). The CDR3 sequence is CASSMRMNTEAFF. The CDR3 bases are TGTGCCAGTAGTATGAGGATGAACACTGAAGCTTTCTTT. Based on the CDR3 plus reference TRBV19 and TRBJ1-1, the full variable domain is DGGITQSPKYLFRKEGQNVTLSCEQNLNHDAMYWYRQDPGQGLRLIYYSQIVNDFQKGDIAEGYSVSREKKESFPLTVTSAQKNPTAFYLCASSMRMNTEAFFGQGTRLTVV.

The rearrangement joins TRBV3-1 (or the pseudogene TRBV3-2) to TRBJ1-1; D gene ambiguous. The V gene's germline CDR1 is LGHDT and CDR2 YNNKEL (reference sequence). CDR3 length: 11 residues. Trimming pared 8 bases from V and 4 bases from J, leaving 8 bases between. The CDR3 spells CASQRGTEAFF. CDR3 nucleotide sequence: TGTGCCAGCCAGCGAGGCACTGAAGCTTTCTTT.

In nucleotides, the CDR3 is TGCGCCAGCAGCCAAGAATTGGGGGGAACTACGGATCTGGCCAAAAACATTCAGTACTTC. It is translated as CASSQELGGTTDLAKNIQYF. The chain uses TRBV4-3 and TRBJ2-4; D is possibly TRBD2 (6 bases). Per the germline V gene, CDR1 is LGHNA and CDR2 is YSLEER. The V and J ends lost 0 bases and 1 base respectively, with 22 bases between them. This CDR3 comprises 20 residues.

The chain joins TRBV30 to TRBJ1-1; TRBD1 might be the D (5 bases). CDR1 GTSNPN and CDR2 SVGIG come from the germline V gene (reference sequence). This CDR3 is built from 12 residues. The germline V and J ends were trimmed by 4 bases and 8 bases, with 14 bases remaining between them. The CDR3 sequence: CAWTRGFGEAFF. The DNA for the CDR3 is TGTGCCTGGACGCGGGGGTTTGGGGAAGCTTTCTTT.

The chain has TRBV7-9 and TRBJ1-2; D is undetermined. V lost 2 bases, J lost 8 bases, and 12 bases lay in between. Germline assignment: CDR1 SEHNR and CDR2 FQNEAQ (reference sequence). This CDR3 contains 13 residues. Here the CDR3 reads CASSLLGLGGYTF. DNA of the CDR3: TGTGCCAGCAGCTTACTTGGACTCGGCGGCTACACCTTC.

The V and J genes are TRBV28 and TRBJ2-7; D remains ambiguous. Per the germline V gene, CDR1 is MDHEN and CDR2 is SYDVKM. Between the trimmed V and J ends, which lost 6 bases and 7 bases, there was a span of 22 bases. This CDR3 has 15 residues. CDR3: CASRTLQRSAREQYF. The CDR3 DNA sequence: TGTGCCAGCAGAACTCTCCAAAGGTCTGCGCGGGAGCAGTACTTC.

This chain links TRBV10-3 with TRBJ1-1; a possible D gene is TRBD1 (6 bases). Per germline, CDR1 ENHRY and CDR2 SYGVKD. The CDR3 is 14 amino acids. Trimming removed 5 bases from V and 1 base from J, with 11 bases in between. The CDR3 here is CAISFTGTNTEAFF. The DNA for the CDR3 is TGTGCCATCAGTTTTACAGGGACGAACACTGAAGCTTTCTTT.

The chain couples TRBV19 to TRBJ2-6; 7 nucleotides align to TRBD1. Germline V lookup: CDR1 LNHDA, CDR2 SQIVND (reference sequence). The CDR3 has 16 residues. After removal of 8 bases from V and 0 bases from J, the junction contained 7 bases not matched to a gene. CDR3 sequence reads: CASRTGYNSGANVLTF. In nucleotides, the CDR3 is TGTGCCAGTCGGACAGGTTATAACTCTGGGGCCAACGTCCTGACTTTC.

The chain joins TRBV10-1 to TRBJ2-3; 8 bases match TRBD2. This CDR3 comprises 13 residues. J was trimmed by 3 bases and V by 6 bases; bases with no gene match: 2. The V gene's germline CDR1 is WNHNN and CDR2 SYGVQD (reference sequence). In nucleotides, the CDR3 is TGCGCCAGCAGAGCGGGGGAGACAGATACGCAGTATTTT. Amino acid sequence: CASRAGETDTQYF.

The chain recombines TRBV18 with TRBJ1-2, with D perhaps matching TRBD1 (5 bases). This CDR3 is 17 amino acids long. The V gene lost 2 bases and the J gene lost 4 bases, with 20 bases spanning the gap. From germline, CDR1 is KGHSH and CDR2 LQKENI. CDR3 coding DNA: TGTGCCAGCTCACCAGGGCCGCTGGGGCAGGTTAGCTATGGCTACACCTTC. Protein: CASSPGPLGQVSYGYTF.

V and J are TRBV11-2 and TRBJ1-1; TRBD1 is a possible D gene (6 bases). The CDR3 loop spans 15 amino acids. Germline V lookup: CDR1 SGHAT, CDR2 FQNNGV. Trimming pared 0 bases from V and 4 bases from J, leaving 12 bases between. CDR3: CASSLEPGAGTEAFF. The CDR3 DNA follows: TGTGCCAGCAGCTTAGAGCCAGGGGCAGGCACTGAAGCTTTCTTT.

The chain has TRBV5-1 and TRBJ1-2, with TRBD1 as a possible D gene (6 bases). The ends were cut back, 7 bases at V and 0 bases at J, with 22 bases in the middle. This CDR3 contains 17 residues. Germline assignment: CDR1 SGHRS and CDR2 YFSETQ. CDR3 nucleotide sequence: TGCGCCAGCTCCTGGGGCGGGGGCATTGCTACTAACTATGGCTACACCTTC. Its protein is CASSWGGGIATNYGYTF.

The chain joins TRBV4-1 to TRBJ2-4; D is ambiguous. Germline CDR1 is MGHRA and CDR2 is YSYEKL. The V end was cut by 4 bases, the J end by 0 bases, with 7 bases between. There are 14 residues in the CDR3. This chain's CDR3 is CASSLLLAKNIQYF. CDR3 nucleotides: TGCGCCAGCAGCCTCCTTCTAGCCAAAAACATTCAGTACTTC.

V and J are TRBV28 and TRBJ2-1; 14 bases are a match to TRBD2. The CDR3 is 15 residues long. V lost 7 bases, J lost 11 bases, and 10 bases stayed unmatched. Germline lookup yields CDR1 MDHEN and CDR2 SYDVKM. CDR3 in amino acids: CASTQPGLAGDKQFF. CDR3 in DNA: TGTGCCAGCACCCAACCGGGACTAGCGGGAGACAAGCAGTTCTTC.

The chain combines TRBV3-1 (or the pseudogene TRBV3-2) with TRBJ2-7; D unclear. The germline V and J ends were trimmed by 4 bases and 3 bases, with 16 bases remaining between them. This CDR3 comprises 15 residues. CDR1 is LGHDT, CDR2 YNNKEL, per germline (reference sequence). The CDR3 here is CASSPAPFGNYEQYF. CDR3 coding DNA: TGTGCCAGCAGCCCCGCCCCATTTGGCAACTACGAGCAGTACTTC.

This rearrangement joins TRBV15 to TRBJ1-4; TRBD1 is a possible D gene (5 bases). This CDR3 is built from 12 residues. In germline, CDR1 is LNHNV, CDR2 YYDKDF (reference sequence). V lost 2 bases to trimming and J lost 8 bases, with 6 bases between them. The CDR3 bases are TGTGCCACCAGCAGAAGACAGGAAAAACTGTTTTTT. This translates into CATSRRQEKLFF. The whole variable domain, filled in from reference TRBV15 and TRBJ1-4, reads DAMVIQNPRYQVTQFGKPVTLSCSQTLNHNVMYWYQQKSSQAPKLLFHYYDKDFNNEADTPDNFQSRRPNTSFCFLDIRSPGLGDTAMYLCATSRRQEKLFFGSGTQLSVL.

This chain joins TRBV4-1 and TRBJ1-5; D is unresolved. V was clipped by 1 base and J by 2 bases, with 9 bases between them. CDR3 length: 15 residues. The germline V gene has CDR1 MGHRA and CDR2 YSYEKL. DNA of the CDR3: TGCGCCAGCAGCCAAGGCCACTCGGGCAATCAGCCCCAGCATTTT. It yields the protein CASSQGHSGNQPQHF.